This TCR beta chain was captured by sequencing in a study of blood T cell repertoires in COVID-19. The CDR3 extends over 16 amino acids. CDR1 and CDR2 from the germline V gene are MNHEY and SMNVEV (reference sequence). Germline trimming cut 1 base from V and 6 bases from J; bases unmatched to any gene: 6. As handled by the study authors: Estimation of nucleated cell counts was performed using reference gene primer amplification. Here immunoSEQ multiplex PCR was the method, and the copy in TCRdb shows in-frame clones only, minus some. That table furnishes V, J and clone size, whereas the DNA furnished D and trimming. This table holds some 28,000 clones, about 90% found once.

Sequencing was carried out using peripheral blood. V is TRBV27 and J is TRBJ2-1; 10 bases fit TRBD1. This TCR was recovered from a human donor in a cohort sampled during active COVID-19. CDR3 residues: CASSLYGQGGFNEQFF. CDR3 DNA: TGTGCCAGCAGTTTATACGGACAGGGGGGCTTCAATGAGCAGTTCTTC.